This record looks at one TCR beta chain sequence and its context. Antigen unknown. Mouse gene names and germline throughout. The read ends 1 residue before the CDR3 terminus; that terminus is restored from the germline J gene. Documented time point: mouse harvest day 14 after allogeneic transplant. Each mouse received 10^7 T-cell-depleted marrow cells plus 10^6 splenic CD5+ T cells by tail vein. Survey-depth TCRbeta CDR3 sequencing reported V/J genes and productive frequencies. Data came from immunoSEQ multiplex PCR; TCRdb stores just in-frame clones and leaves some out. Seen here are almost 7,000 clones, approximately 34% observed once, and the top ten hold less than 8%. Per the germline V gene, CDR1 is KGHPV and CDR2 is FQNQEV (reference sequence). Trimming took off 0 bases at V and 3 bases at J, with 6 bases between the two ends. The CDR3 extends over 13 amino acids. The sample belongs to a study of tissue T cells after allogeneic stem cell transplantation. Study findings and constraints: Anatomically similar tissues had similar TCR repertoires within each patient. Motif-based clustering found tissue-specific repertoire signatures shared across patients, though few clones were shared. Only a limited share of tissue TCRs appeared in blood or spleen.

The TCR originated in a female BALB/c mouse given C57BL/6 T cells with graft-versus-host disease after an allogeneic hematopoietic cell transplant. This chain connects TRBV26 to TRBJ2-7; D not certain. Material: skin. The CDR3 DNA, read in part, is TGTGCCAGCAGTCTGTCGGGCATCTATGAACAGTAC. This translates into CASSLSGIYEQY. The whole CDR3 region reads CASSLSGIYEQYF.